This T cell receptor (beta chain) was obtained from a study of cytotoxic CD8 clonotypes in ibrutinib-treated CLL. Regarding the study as a whole: Samples from sustained-remission and progressing patients were taken at different times.

Germline assignment: CDR1 LNHDA and CDR2 SQIVND (reference sequence). The junction had 6 bases not matched to a gene; V was cut back by 8 bases and J by 4 bases. The CDR3 is made up of 13 amino acids. Comment on this clone: The antigen remains undetermined.

Profiling relied on immunoSEQ multiplex PCR, and the TCRdb table lists in-frame clones only, not all of them. Here the sample spans some 46,000 clones, over 60% being singletons. The chain recombines TRBV19 with TRBJ2-7; TRBD1 matches 9 bases. This specimen consisted of PBMCs, obtained after 12 months of ibrutinib treatment. This TCR was sampled from a human donor with chronic lymphocytic leukemia. In nucleotides, the CDR3 is TGTGCCAGTGGGATGGACAGGGGATACGAGCAGTACTTC. It yields the protein CASGMDRGYEQYF.